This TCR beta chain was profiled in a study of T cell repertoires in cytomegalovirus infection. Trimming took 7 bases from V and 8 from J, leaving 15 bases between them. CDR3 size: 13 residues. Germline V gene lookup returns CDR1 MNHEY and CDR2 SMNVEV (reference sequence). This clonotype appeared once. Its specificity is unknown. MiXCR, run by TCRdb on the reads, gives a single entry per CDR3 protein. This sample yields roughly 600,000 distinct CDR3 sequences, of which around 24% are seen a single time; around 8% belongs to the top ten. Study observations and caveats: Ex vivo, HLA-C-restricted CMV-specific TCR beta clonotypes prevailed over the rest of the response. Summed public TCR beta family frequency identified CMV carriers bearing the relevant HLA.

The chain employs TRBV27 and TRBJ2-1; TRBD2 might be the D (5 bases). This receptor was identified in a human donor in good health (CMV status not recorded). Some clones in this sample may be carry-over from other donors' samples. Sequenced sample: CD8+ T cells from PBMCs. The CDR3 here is CASMAVTRHEQFF. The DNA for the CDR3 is TGTGCCAGCATGGCAGTTACTAGGCATGAGCAGTTCTTC.